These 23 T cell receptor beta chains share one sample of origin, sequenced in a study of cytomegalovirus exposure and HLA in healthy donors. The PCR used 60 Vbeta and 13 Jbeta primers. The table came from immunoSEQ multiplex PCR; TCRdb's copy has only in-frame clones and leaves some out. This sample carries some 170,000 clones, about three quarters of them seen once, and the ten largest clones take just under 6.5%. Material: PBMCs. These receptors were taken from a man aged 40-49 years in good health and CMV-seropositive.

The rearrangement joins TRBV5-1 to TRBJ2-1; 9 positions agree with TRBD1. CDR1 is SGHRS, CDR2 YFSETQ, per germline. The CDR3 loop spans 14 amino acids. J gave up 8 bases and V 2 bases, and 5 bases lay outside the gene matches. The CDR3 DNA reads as TGCGCCAGCAGCTTTACAGGGGGCTCGGATGAGCAGTTCTTC. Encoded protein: CASSFTGGSDEQFF.

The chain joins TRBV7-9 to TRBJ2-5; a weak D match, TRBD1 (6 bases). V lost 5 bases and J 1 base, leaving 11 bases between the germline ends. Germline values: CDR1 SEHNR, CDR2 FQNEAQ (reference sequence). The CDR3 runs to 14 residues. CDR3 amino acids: CASSPGHLQETQYF. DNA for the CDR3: TGTGCCAGCAGCCCGGGACACCTCCAAGAGACCCAGTACTTC.

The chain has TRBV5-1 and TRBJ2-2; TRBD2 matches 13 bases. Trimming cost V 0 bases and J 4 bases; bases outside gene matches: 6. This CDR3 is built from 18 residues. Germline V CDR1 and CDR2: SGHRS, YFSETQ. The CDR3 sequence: CASSLVVTSGRSTGELFF. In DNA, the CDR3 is TGCGCCAGCAGCTTGGTTGTGACTAGCGGGAGGTCCACCGGGGAGCTGTTTTTT.

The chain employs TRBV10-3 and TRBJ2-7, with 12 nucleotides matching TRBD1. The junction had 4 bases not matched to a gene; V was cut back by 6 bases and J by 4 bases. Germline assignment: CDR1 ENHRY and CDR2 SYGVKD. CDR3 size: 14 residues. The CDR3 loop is CAIRGGQGAYEQYF. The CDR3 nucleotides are TGTGCCATCAGGGGGGGACAGGGGGCTTACGAGCAGTACTTC.

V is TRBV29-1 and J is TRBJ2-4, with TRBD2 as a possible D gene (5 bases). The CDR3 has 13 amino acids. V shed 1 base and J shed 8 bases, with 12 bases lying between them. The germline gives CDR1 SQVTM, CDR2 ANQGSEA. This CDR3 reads CSVEVSAGDIQYF. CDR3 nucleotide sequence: TGCAGCGTTGAAGTATCCGCGGGCGACATTCAGTACTTC.

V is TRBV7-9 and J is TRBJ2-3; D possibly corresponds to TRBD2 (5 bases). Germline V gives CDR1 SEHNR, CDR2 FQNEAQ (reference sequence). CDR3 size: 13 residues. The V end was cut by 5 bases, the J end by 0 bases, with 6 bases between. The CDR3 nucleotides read TGTGCCAGCAGCCGGGGTAGCACAGATACGCAGTATTTT. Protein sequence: CASSRGSTDTQYF.

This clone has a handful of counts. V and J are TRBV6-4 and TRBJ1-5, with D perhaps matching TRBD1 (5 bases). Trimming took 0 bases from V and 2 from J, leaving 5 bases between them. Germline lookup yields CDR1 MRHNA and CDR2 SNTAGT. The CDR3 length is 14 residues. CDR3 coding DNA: TGTGCCAGCAGTGACTCAGGGGGCAATCAGCCCCAGCATTTT. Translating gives CASSDSGGNQPQHF.

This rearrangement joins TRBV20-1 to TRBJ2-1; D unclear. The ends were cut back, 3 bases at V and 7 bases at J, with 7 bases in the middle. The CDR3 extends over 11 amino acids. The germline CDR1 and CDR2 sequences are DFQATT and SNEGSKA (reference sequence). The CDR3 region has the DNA TGCAGTGCTAGTGCGCCTAATGAGCAGTTCTTC. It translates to CSASAPNEQFF.

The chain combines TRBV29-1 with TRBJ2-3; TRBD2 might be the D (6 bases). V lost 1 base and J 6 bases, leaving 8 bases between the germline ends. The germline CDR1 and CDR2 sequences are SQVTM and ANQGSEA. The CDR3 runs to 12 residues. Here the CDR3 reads CSVEAGVDTQYF. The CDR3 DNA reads TGCAGCGTTGAAGCGGGGGTGGATACGCAGTATTTT.

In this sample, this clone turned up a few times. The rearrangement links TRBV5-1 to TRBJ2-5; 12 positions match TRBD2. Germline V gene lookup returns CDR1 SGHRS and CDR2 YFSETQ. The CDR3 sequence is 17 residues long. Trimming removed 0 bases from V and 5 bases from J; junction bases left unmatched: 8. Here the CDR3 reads CASSLGLAGVGSETQYF. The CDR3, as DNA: TGCGCCAGCAGCTTGGGACTAGCGGGAGTCGGGAGCGAGACCCAGTACTTC.

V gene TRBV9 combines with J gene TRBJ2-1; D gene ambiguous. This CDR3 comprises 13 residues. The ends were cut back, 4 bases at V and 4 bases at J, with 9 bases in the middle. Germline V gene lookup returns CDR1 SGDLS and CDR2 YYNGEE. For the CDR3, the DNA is TGTGCCAGCAGCTTGCGACAATACAATGAGCAGTTCTTC. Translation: CASSLRQYNEQFF.

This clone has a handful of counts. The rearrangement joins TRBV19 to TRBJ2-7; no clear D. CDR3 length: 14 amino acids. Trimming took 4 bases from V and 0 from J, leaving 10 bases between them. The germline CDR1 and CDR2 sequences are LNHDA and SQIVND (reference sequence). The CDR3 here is CASSTGRNSYEQYF. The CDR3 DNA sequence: TGTGCCAGTAGTACCGGTAGAAACTCCTACGAGCAGTACTTC.

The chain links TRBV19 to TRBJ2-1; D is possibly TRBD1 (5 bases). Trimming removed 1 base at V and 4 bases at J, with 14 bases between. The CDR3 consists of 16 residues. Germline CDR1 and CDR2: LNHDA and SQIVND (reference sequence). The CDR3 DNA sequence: TGTGCCAGTAGTATAGGAGCAGGGCGAAGTTACAATGAGCAGTTCTTC. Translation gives CASSIGAGRSYNEQFF.

CDR3 in DNA: TGTGCCAGCAGCCCGGGACTTGACACCGGGGAGCTGTTTTTT. Its protein product is CASSPGLDTGELFF. The genes are TRBV11-2 and TRBJ2-2, with D perhaps TRBD2 (6 bases). Germline CDR1 and CDR2: SGHAT and FQNNGV. Trimming shortened V by 5 bases and J by 3 bases, and 10 bases separated the two germline ends. CDR3 length: 14 amino acids. Using reference TRBV11-2 and TRBJ2-2 for the parts outside the CDR3, the full variable domain is EAGVAQSPRYKIIEKRQSVAFWCNPISGHATLYWYQQILGQGPKLLIQFQNNGVVDDSQLPKDRFSAERLKGVDSTLKIQPAKLEDSAVYLCASSPGLDTGELFFGEGSRLTVL.

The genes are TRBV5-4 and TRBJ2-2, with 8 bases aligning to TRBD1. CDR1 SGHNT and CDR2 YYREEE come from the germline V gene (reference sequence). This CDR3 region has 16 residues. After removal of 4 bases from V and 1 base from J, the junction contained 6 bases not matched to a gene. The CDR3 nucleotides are TGTGCCAGCAGCCAGCGGACAGGGAAGAACACCGGGGAGCTGTTTTTT. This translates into CASSQRTGKNTGELFF.

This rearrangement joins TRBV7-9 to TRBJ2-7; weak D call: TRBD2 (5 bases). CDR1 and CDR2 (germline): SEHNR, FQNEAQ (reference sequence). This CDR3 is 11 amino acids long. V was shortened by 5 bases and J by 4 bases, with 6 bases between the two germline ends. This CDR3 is CASSPGYEQYF. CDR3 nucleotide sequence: TGTGCCAGCAGCCCGGGATACGAGCAGTACTTC. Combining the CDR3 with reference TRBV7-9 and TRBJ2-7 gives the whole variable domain DTGVSQNPRHKITKRGQNVTFRCDPISEHNRLYWYRQTLGQGPEFLTYFQNEAQLEKSRLLSDRFSAERPKGSFSTLEIQRTEQGDSAMYLCASSPGYEQYFGPGTRLTVT.

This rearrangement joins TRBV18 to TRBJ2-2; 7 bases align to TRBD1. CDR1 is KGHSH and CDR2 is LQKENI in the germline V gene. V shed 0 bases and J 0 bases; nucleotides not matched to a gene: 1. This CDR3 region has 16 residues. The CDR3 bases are TGTGCCAGCTCACCACCGACAGGGACGAACACCGGGGAGCTGTTTTTT. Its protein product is CASSPPTGTNTGELFF.

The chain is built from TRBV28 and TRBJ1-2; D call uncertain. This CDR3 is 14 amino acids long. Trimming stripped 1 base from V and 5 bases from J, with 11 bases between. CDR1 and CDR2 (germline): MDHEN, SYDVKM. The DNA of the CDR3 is TGTGCCAGCAGTTTATCGGGTCGTTCGTATGGCTACACCTTC. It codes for CASSLSGRSYGYTF.

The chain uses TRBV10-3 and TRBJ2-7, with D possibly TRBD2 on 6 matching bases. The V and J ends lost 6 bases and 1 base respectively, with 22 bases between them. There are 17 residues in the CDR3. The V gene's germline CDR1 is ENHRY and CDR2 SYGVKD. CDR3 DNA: TGTGCCATCAGGCTTGGACTAACGGGCCCCTCTTCCTACGAGCAGTACTTC. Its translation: CAIRLGLTGPSSYEQYF.

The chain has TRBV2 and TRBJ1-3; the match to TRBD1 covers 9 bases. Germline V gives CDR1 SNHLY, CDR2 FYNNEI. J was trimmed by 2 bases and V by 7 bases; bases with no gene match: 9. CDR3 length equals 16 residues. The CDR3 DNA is TGTGCCAGCACCGGATACAGGGGGCCAGCTGGAAACACCATATATTTT. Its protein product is CASTGYRGPAGNTIYF.

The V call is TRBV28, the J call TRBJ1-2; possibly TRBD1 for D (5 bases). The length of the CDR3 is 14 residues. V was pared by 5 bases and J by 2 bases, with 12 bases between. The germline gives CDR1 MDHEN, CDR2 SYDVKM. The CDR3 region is CASSIQGSNYGYTF. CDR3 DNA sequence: TGTGCCAGCAGTATCCAGGGAAGCAACTATGGCTACACCTTC.

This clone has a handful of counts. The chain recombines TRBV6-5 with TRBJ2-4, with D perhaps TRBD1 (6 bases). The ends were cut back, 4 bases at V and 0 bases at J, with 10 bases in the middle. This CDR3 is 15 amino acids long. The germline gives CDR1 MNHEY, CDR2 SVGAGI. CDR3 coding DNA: TGTGCCAGCAGTTCCACGGACAGAGCCAAAAACATTCAGTACTTC. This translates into CASSSTDRAKNIQYF.

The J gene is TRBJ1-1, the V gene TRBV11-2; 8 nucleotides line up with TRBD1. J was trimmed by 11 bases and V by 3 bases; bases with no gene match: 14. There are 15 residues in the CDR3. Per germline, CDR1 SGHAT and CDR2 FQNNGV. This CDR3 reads CASSLQGAQTLSAFF. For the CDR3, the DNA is TGTGCCAGCAGCTTGCAGGGGGCTCAGACCCTTAGCGCTTTCTTT.